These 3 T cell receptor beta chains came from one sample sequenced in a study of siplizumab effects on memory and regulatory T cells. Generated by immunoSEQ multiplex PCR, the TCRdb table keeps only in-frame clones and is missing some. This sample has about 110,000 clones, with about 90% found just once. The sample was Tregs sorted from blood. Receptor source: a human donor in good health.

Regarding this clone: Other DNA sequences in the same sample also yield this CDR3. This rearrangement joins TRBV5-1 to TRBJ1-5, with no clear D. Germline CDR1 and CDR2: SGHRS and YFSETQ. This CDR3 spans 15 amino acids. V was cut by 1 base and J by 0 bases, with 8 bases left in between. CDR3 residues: CASSLLGYSNQPQHF. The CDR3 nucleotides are TGCGCCAGCAGCTTGTTGGGTTATAGCAATCAGCCCCAGCATTTT.

The CDR3 spells CASSLAGRSYEQYF. The CDR3 coding sequence is TGCGCCAGCAGCTTGGCAGGGCGTTCCTACGAGCAGTACTTC. V and J are TRBV5-1 and TRBJ2-7; perhaps TRBD1 as D (5 bases). Germline V gene lookup returns CDR1 SGHRS and CDR2 YFSETQ. The ends were cut back, 0 bases at V and 1 base at J, with 8 bases in the middle. The CDR3 has 14 residues.

CDR3 sequence reads: CSVTPGGKETQYF. The CDR3 nucleotides are TGCAGCGTGACGCCAGGGGGTAAAGAGACCCAGTACTTC. The chain is built from TRBV29-1 and TRBJ2-5, with 7 bases matching TRBD1. V lost 6 bases to trimming and J lost 3 bases; unmatched junction nucleotides: 7. CDR1 is SQVTM, CDR2 ANQGSEA, per germline. The CDR3 has 13 residues.